This entry features one TCR beta chain sequence. The clone's antigen remains unknown. The sample holds no much larger clone one base away, and base qualities are not on file. The entry originates in a study of response to subunit inactivated influenza vaccine (dated by TCRdb to 2016 to 2019). Regarding the study in general: The study used deep quantitative T cell receptor repertoire profiling to track responses to a trivalent subunit inactivated influenza vaccine. Findings and caveats that apply to the study as a whole: The authors suggested that each seasonal influenza vaccination may recruit only a limited number of new T cells.

The time point label, as the study defines it: 45 days after influenza vaccine administration. Trimming takes 10 bases off V and 4 bases off J; junction bases not matched to a gene: 22. Counted from cysteine to phenylalanine, this CDR3 has 19 amino acids. The retained sequence is limited to the CDR3, 57 bases, with the frame set at the first base. For CDR1 and CDR2, the germline V gene lists ENHRY and SYGVKD. The library was produced with RT-PCR. The listed sequencing device is Illumina HiSeq 2500. TCRdb reprocessing: public reads trimmed at Q25 with fastp, clones called with MiXCR, in-frame beta chains kept. Rows with a matching CDR3 protein are joined into one entry that keeps the most common DNA and genes. Recorded for this sample are under 200,000 distinct CDR3 sequences; around 9.9% of them occurred a single time. The biggest ten clones account for around 12% of the sample.

The chain is assembled from TRBV10-3 and TRBJ2-6; TRBD1 matches 7 bases in the middle. The clonotype was recovered from a man aged 45-60 years who received an inactivated influenza vaccine. Donor details come from another sample of the same person, matched by shared clones. Sequenced material: non-naive T cells sorted from PBMCs, taken about 6 weeks after vaccination. The cell subset or site label on this specimen signifies: memory T cell fraction. The DNA sequence is TGTGCCACCCCGCTTGGACGGCGCAGGGGGAGTTCCGGGGCCAACGTCCTGACTTTC. The resulting protein is CATPLGRRRGSSGANVLTF.